The clone carrying this TCR beta chain has only a few counts. Its specificity is unknown. These data come from a study of identical twins. Study-level points and caveats: A partial confounding effect on zero-insertion analyses could come from invariant MAIT and iNKT cells. Out-of-frame alpha sequences shared by twins were enriched for low generation probability.

CDR1 and CDR2 (germline): WNHNN, SYGVQD (reference sequence). Trimming cost V 0 bases and J 3 bases, with 5 bases left between them. The CDR3 contains 13 residues. TCRdb used MiXCR to reprocess the 5' RACE reads, holding one entry per CDR3 protein. The repertoire holds some 460,000 distinct CDR3 sequences, 11% to 15% seen once, with about 0.53% in the top ten. This sample also belongs to another study, concerning yellow fever vaccine responses in identical twins.

Sequencing used CD4+ T cells sorted from blood. The rearrangement uses TRBV10-1 and TRBJ1-1; D gene unclear. This TCR was recovered from a woman younger than 35 in good health. The CDR3: CASSESYDTEAFF. CDR3 sequence (DNA): TGCGCCAGCAGTGAGTCCTACGACACTGAAGCTTTCTTT.